This T cell receptor beta chain is drawn from a study of Tregs in tolerant kidney transplant recipients. Study context: Sorting of CD4+CD25+CD127- cells followed 3-day belatacept mixed lymphocyte reactions, sometimes with approximately five-day graft donor restimulation. Recipient cells were told from donor cells by antibody staining. Study-wide results and caveats: Tregs expanded with activated donor B cells seemed most donor-specific. This study did not directly address biological reproducibility.

As for this clone: Antigen specificity is unknown.

The CDR3 has 17 amino acids. The germline V gene encodes CDR1 SGHAT and CDR2 FQDESV (reference sequence). Sequencing was performed with immunoSEQ multiplex PCR; in TCRdb, only in-frame clones are kept and a portion is missing. Among fewer than 1,500 clones, around 45% were seen once, and the ten largest hold approximately 25%. The receptor comes from a human donor in good health. The sequencing sample was made of Tregs from blood cultured with allogeneic cells. The rearrangement uses TRBV11-1 and TRBJ2-1; 9 bases map to TRBD2. The CDR3: CGPSPFCGRDKHNEQFF. The CDR3, as DNA: TGTGGCCCGTCCCCTTTCTGCGGGAGGGACAAGCACAATGAGCAGTTCTTC.